Below, 14 T cell receptor beta chains from the same sample are listed, as sequenced in a study of T cells in women clearing cervical HPV infection. The data were produced by immunoSEQ multiplex PCR, yet TCRdb's version contains in-frame clones alone and is incomplete. The sample table sets out 25,000 to 30,000 clones. The sequenced sample consisted of blood buffy coat. The receptor source for this set is a woman between 18 and 75 years old with a cervical HPV16 infection that either progressed to CIN3+ or cleared (not recorded which).

Comments on this clone: The sequenced fragment ends 3 residues before the CDR3 boundary, so the rest is inferred from the germline J gene. The chain uses TRBV7-3 and TRBJ2-3; 8 nucleotides agree with TRBD1. CDR1 and CDR2 from the germline V gene are SGHTA and FQGTGA. This CDR3 is built from 15 residues. The trim removed 3 bases at V and 1 base at J, leaving 3 bases unmatched. The CDR3: CASSLGRGRTDTQYF. The sequenced CDR3 bases are TGTGCCAGCAGCTTGGGCAGGGGGCGCACAGATACG. The entire variable domain, with the rest obtained from reference TRBV7-3 and TRBJ2-3, is as follows: GAGVSQTPSNKVTEKGKYVELRCDPISGHTALYWYRQSLGQGPEFLIYFQGTGAADDSGLPNDRFFAVRPEGSVSTLKIQRTERGDSAVYLCASSLGRGRTDTQYFGPGTRLTVL.

Points on this clone: The read halts 3 residues ahead of the CDR3 end, with the missing end drawn from the germline J gene. The rearrangement links TRBV7-2 to TRBJ1-1; D is unresolved. V lost 0 bases to trimming and J lost 0 bases, with 17 bases between them. The V gene's germline CDR1 is SGHTA and CDR2 FQGNSA. The CDR3 contains 18 residues. The sequenced part of the CDR3 DNA is TGTGCCAGCAGCTTAGCGGCCGGGTCTGGTACTATGAACACTGAA. Translated, it gives CASSLAAGSGTMNTE. The complete CDR3 sequence is CASSLAAGSGTMNTEAFF. The variable domain in full, with the rest retrieved from reference TRBV7-2 and TRBJ1-1, is GAGVSQSPSNKVTEKGKDVELRCDPISGHTALYWYRQSLGQGLEFLIYFQGNSAPDKSGLPSDRFSAERTGGSVSTLTIQRTQQEDSAVYLCASSLAAGSGTMNTEAFFGQGTRLTVV.

To note about this clone: Read coverage stops 3 residues before the CDR3 terminus; the germline J gene supplies the remainder. The chain carries TRBV10-3 and TRBJ2-1; TRBD2 agrees at 7 bases. The J segment lost 7 bases and the V segment lost 6 bases, leaving 12 bases of the junction unmatched. The germline V gene encodes CDR1 ENHRY and CDR2 SYGVKD. This CDR3 is 15 amino acids long. CDR3 protein: CAIRASGVLENEQFF. The CDR3 DNA, read in part, is TGTGCCATCAGAGCTAGCGGAGTCCTCGAGAATGAG.

CDR3 protein: CASREQTGGRNEQYF. Partial CDR3 DNA: TGTGCCAGCAGAGAACAGACAGGGGGTAGGAACGAG. This rearrangement joins TRBV2 to TRBJ2-7; 9 bases are shared with TRBD1. The read stops 3 residues short of the end of the CDR3; the missing end is completed from the germline J gene. Germline V gene sequence: CDR1 SNHLY, CDR2 FYNNEI. The CDR3 is 15 amino acids. V shed 6 bases and J 5 bases; nucleotides not matched to a gene: 11.

Note on this clone: The missing CDR3 end, 3 residues past where the read stops, is filled in from the germline J gene. J is TRBJ1-6 and V is TRBV11-2, with TRBD1 matching over 8 bases. Germline lookup yields CDR1 SGHAT and CDR2 FQNNGV. The junction had 7 bases not matched to a gene; V was cut back by 2 bases and J by 10 bases. The CDR3 length is 15 residues. The CDR3 spells CASSLRQGAQSPLHF. The CDR3 DNA, read in part, is TGTGCCAGCAGCTTAAGGCAGGGGGCGCAATCACCC.

Comments on this clone: The read is 3 residues too short to cover the CDR3 end, so that end is filled in from the germline J gene. The chain joins TRBV6-1 to TRBJ1-2; D is possibly TRBD1 (5 bases). The V and J ends lost 4 bases and 6 bases respectively, with 12 bases between them. This CDR3 contains 13 residues. Looked up from germline, CDR1 is MNHNS and CDR2 is SASEGT. The CDR3 bases that were read are TGTGCCAGCAGTGGGGGCCCGACCCATGGC. Translating gives CASSGGPTHG. The full CDR3 protein is CASSGGPTHGYTF.

As to this clone: The read stops 3 residues short of the end of the CDR3; the missing end is completed from the germline J gene. The rearrangement joins TRBV19 to TRBJ2-2; 7 positions agree with TRBD1. The CDR3 is made up of 16 amino acids. Germline CDR1 and CDR2: LNHDA and SQIVND (reference sequence). This chain's CDR3 is CASSPGTALSNEKLFF. Partial CDR3 DNA: TGTGCCAGTAGTCCAGGGACAGCCCTTTCTAATGAAAAG.

With respect to this clone: At one boundary the junction diverges from the germline segment, which might be a read error. The read comes to an end 3 residues before the CDR3 does, leaving the germline J gene to fill in the end. The rearrangement uses TRBV4-2 and TRBJ1-4; 7 bases fit TRBD1. CDR1 LGHNA and CDR2 YNFKEQ come from the germline V gene. CDR3 length equals 16 residues. CDR3 residues: CASSRELRQGNEKLFF. Incomplete CDR3 DNA: TGCGCCAGCAGCCGAGAGCTTCGACAGGGAAATGAAAAA.

In the case of this clone: From the germline J gene comes the end of the CDR3, since the read stops 3 residues before it. The gene calls are TRBV7-2 and TRBJ2-5, with D maybe TRBD1 (7 bases). CDR3 length: 15 amino acids. Germline assignment: CDR1 SGHTA and CDR2 FQGNSA. Trimming shortened V by 5 bases and J by 5 bases, and 18 bases separated the two germline ends. CDR3 DNA, as far as it was read: TGTGCCAGCAGCCTACAGGGCAGGGGGGTGGAGACC. Translated, it gives CASSLQGRGVET. In full, the CDR3 is CASSLQGRGVETQYF.

Concerning this clone: The CDR3 extends 3 residues past the end of the read, so its final part is completed from the germline J gene. The chain employs TRBV7-2 and TRBJ1-2; D might be TRBD1 (6 bases). CDR3 length: 14 residues. The germline V gene encodes CDR1 SGHTA and CDR2 FQGNSA. Trimming took off 5 bases at V and 3 bases at J, with 13 bases between the two ends. This CDR3 reads CASSPQTGYYGYTF. Incomplete CDR3 DNA: TGTGCCAGCAGCCCTCAAACAGGGTACTATGGC.

Notes on this clone: From the germline J gene comes the end of the CDR3, since the read stops 3 residues before it. V is TRBV19 and J is TRBJ2-7, with 9 bases lining up with TRBD1. CDR3 size: 15 residues. V shed 1 base, J shed 3 bases, and the junction held 4 bases outside the gene matches. Per germline, CDR1 LNHDA and CDR2 SQIVND (reference sequence). The CDR3 here is CASSIGRDRVYEQYF. The covered CDR3 bases are TGTGCCAGTAGTATAGGTAGGGACAGGGTCTACGAG.

A word on this clone: The CDR3 end falls 3 residues outside the read, so it is completed with the germline J gene. The chain carries TRBV5-1 and TRBJ2-7; 12 nucleotides match TRBD2. Germline lookup yields CDR1 SGHRS and CDR2 YFSETQ. The CDR3 is made up of 16 amino acids. With 4 bases clipped from V and 5 bases from J, the junction kept 10 bases outside the gene matches. This chain's CDR3 is CASSILTSGSLHEQYF. Partial CDR3 DNA: TGCGCCAGCAGCATTCTGACTAGCGGGAGTCTCCACGAG.

As for this clone: The read stops 3 residues short of the end of the CDR3; the missing end is completed from the germline J gene. V and J are TRBV7-3 and TRBJ1-2, with 7 bases that match TRBD1. The CDR3 covers 14 residues. Germline loops: CDR1 SGHTA, CDR2 FQGTGA. CDR3 DNA (partial): TGTGCCAGCAGCTCGACAGGGAGCACAGATACC. It is translated as CASSSTGSTDT. The full-length CDR3 reads as CASSSTGSTDTYTF.

About this clone itself: The read terminates 3 residues ahead of where the CDR3 ends, so the germline J gene completes it. This sequence joins TRBV6-2 or TRBV6-3 and TRBJ1-4, with D unresolved. The CDR3 has 17 amino acids. Germline CDR1 reads MNHEY; CDR2 reads SVGEGT. The DNA read from the CDR3 is TGTGCCAGCAGTTACTCACTCGTAAGCTCCTATAATTCACCA. Translating it yields CASSYSLVSSYNSP. The whole CDR3 protein is CASSYSLVSSYNSPLFF.